This T cell receptor beta chain was retrieved from a study of molecular identifiers for immune sequencing clone quantification. Whole-study findings and limits: Whereas naive cells kept under 1% of molecules in clones above 20 RNA copies, such clones held over 99% in effectors. Same-barcode identical TCR molecules could make highly expanded clones look smaller than they are.

The CDR3 extends over 14 amino acids. Looked up from germline, CDR1 is WSHSY and CDR2 is SAAADI. V lost 2 bases to trimming and J lost 6 bases, with 11 bases between them. Library preparation followed earlier protocols using designated TCR primers. TCRdb fed the PCR reads into MiXCR, producing one record per CDR3 protein. The table includes about 98,000 distinct CDR3 sequences, under 40% detected once. Sorting was used to obtain naive CD8 T cells (CD8+CD4-CCR7+CD45RA+). This clonotype was counted a few times. Antigen: not known. Material: naive CD8+ T cells from blood, with Jurkat cell RNA spiked in. Subset: FACS-sorted CD8+CD4-CCR7+CD45RA+ naive T cells. The chain couples TRBV10-2 to TRBJ1-5; D is uncertain. This receptor was taken from a human donor in good health. Some libraries in this study had Jurkat cell RNA spiked in. DNA for the CDR3: TGCGCCAGCAGTGAGCCGGGGTGGGGTCAGCCCCAGCATTTT. Translation gives CASSEPGWGQPQHF.